This T cell receptor beta chain was sequenced during a study of long-term antiretroviral therapy in people with HIV. Each donor had at least one pre-ART and at least two post-ART PBMC samples. Cryopreserved PBMC numbered 1-10 million per sample before DNA extraction. Comment on this clone: The antigen is not known.

Regarding the study as a whole: Post-ART diversity increased but stayed below transplant donor controls.

Runs used v3.0 of the immunoSEQ assay and were done at survey level. Profiled with immunoSEQ multiplex PCR; TCRdb holds only in-frame clones, not every one. Here the sample spans tens of thousands of clones, approximately 85% being singletons. V was pared by 1 base and J by 3 bases, with 4 bases of the junction left unmatched. Per germline, CDR1 SGHAT and CDR2 FQNNGV. The CDR3 runs to 16 residues. The rearrangement uses TRBV11-2 and TRBJ2-3; TRBD2 aligns across 10 bases. Sequences were derived from unsorted PBMCs, sampled roughly 2.9 years before starting antiretroviral therapy. This clonotype was obtained from a woman aged 30 to 39 with HIV. CDR3 sequence: CASSLVLAGETDTQYF. CDR3 coding DNA: TGTGCCAGCAGCTTAGTTCTAGCGGGGGAGACAGATACGCAGTATTTT.